This TCR beta chain is from a study of T cell repertoires in cytomegalovirus infection. TCRdb re-derived calls from the reads in MiXCR, one entry per CDR3 protein. The data show 250,000 to 300,000 distinct CDR3 sequences, with under 25% seen just once and roughly a fifth held by the top ten. On this clonotype: Its antigen is not identified.

The sequenced sample was cultured PBMCs, obtained from culture after CMV antigen stimulation. This clonotype was obtained from a human donor in good health (CMV status not recorded). Some clones in this sample may be carry-over from other donors' samples.

CDR3 sequence reads: CASSLRAPRQSDTQYF. Here the CDR3 DNA reads TGTGCCAGCAGTCTCCGGGCTCCACGTCAGTCGGATACGCAGTATTTT. This chain uses TRBV27 with TRBJ2-3, with no clear D. V was pared by 5 bases and J by 6 bases, with 21 bases between. Germline values: CDR1 MNHEY, CDR2 SMNVEV (reference sequence). This CDR3 is built from 16 residues.